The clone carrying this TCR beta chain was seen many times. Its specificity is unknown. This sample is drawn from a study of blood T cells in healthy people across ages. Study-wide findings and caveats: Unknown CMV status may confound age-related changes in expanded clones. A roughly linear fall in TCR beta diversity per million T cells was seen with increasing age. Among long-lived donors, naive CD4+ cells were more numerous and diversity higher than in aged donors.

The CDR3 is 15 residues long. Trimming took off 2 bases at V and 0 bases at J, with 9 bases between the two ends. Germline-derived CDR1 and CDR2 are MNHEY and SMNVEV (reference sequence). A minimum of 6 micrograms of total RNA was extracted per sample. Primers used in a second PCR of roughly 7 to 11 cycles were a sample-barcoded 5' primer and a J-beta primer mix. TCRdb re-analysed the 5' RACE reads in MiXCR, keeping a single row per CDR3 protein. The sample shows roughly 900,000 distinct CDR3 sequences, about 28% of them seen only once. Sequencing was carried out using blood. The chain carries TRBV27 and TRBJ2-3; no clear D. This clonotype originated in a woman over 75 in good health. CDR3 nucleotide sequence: TGTGCCAGCAGTTTAGCAGCGAGAAGCACAGATACGCAGTATTTT. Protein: CASSLAARSTDTQYF.